These 5 T cell receptor beta chains came from one sample sequenced in a study of blood T cell repertoires in COVID-19. Produced via immunoSEQ multiplex PCR; TCRdb's table is partial and in-frame only. This table has more than 65,000 clones, about 91% appearing once. The sequenced material came from peripheral blood. The receptor source for this set is a woman between 45 and 65 years old with acute or convalescent COVID-19.

This clone was seen only once. The chain uses TRBV9 and TRBJ2-1, with a weak D call TRBD2 (5 bases). The CDR3 extends over 12 amino acids. With 3 bases removed from V and 7 bases from J, the gap between germline ends came to 8 bases. CDR1 is SGDLS and CDR2 is YYNGEE in the germline V gene. The CDR3 reads CASSGLANEQFF. DNA for the CDR3: TGTGCCAGCAGCGGCCTAGCAAATGAGCAGTTCTTC.

Here the CDR3 reads CARSRQGETEAFF. CDR3 in DNA: TGTGCCAGGAGTCGACAGGGGGAAACTGAAGCTTTCTTT. This rearrangement joins TRBV2 to TRBJ1-1; 9 nucleotides agree with TRBD1. The CDR3 extends over 13 amino acids. Germline V gene lookup returns CDR1 SNHLY and CDR2 FYNNEI. With V trimmed by 9 bases and J by 5 bases, 7 bases remained unmatched.

The chain is built from TRBV18 and TRBJ2-6; D uncertain. V was shortened by 3 bases and J by 1 base, with 7 bases between the two germline ends. CDR1 is KGHSH and CDR2 is LQKENI in the germline V gene. This CDR3 has 15 amino acids. The CDR3 protein is CASSPSYSGANVLTF. The CDR3 DNA sequence: TGTGCCAGCTCACCCAGTTATTCTGGGGCCAACGTCCTGACTTTC.

V gene TRBV10-3 combines with J gene TRBJ2-1; D perhaps matches TRBD1 (6 bases). This CDR3 has 17 amino acids. V lost 0 bases to trimming and J lost 0 bases, with 12 bases between them. Germline CDR1 and CDR2: ENHRY and SYGVKD. In DNA, the CDR3 is TGTGCCATCAGTGAGTCCTCAGGGGTTAGCTCCTACAATGAGCAGTTCTTC. This codes for CAISESSGVSSYNEQFF.

V and J are TRBV5-1 and TRBJ2-2; weak D call: TRBD2 (6 bases). CDR1 is SGHRS and CDR2 is YFSETQ in the germline V gene. The CDR3 consists of 15 residues. As DNA, the CDR3 is TGCGCAACAACGGTTGGGGGGATGAACACCGGGGAGCTGTTTTTT. It yields the protein CATTVGGMNTGELFF.